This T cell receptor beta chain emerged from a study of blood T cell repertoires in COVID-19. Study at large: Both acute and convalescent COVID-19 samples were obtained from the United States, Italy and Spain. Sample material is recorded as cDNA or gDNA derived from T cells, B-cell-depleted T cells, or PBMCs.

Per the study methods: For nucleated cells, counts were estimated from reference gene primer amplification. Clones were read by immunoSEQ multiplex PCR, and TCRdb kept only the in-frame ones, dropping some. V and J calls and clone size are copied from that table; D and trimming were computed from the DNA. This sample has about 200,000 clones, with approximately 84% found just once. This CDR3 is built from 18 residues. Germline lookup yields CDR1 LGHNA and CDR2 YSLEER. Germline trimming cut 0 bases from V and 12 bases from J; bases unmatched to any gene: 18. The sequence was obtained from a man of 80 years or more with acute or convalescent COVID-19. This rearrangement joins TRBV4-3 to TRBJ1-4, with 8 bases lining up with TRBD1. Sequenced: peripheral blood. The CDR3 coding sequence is TGCGCCAGCAGCCAAGATCGGGGGTGGGACAGGATCTCATGGGAACTGTTTTTT. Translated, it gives CASSQDRGWDRISWELFF.